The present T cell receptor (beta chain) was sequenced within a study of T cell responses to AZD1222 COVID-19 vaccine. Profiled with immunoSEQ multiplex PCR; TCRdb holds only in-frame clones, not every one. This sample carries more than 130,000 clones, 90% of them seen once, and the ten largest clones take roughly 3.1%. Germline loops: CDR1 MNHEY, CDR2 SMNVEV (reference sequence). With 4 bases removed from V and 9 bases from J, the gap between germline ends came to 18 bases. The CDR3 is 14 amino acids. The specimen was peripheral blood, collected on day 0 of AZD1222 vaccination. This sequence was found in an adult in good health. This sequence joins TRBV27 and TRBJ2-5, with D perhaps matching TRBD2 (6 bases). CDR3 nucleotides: TGTGCCAGCAGTTCGGGACTGGGGATTGGCGCCCAGTACTTC. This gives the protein CASSSGLGIGAQYF.